The TCR beta chain described here comes from a study of blood T cell repertoires in COVID-19. CDR1 and CDR2 from the germline V gene are MDHEN and SYDVKM. V lost 0 bases and J 4 bases, leaving 9 bases between the germline ends. The CDR3 totals 14 residues. Original methodology: Using reference gene primer amplification, nucleated cell counts were estimated. Profiling relied on immunoSEQ multiplex PCR, and the TCRdb table lists in-frame clones only, not all of them. V and J calls and clone size follow that table, whereas D and trimming were derived from the DNA. The repertoire has approximately 67,000 clones, around 85% of them found once; the top ten carry approximately 20%.

The material sequenced was peripheral blood. The TCR was taken from a woman older than 75 with acute or convalescent COVID-19. The chain recombines TRBV28 with TRBJ1-2; TRBD1 is a possible D gene (6 bases). CDR3 loop: CASSLWQGPYGYTF. In DNA form, the CDR3 reads TGTGCCAGCAGTTTATGGCAGGGGCCCTATGGCTACACCTTC.